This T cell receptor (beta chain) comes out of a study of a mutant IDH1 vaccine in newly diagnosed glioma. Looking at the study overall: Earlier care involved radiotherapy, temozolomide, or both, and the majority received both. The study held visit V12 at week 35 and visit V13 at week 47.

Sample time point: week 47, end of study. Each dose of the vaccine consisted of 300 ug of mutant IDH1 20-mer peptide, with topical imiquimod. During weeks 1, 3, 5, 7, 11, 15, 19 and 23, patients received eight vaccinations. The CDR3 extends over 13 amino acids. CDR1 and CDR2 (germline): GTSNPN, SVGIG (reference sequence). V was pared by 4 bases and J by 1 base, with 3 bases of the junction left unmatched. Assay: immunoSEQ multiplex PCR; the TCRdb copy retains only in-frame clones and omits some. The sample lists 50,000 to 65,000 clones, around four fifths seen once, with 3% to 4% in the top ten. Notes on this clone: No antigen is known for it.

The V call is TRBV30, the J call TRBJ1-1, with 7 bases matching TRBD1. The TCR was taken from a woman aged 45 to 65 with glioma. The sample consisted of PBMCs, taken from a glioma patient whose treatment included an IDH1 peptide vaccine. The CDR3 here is CAWTRQGNTEAFF. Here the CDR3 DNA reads TGTGCCTGGACACGACAGGGGAACACTGAAGCTTTCTTT.